One sample yielded the 32 T cell receptor beta chains listed below, sequenced in a study of Graves' ophthalmopathy and Graves' hyperthyroidism. The authors amplified TCR beta CDR3 regions from RNA transcripts. After a first-round RT-PCR with HTBI primers, a second-round multiplex PCR was run. TCRdb analysed the multiplex PCR reads with MiXCR anew, one entry per CDR3 protein. Of about 14,000 distinct CDR3 sequences in the sample, approximately 48% were seen once. Sequenced input: peripheral blood. All receptors come from a woman aged 25 to 39 with Graves' ophthalmopathy.

This clonotype has ten or more counts. This may come from a read error, since a much larger clone is one base off. The rearrangement links TRBV19 to TRBJ2-1, with 9 positions matching TRBD1. Germline-derived CDR1 and CDR2 are LNHDA and SQIVND (reference sequence). The CDR3 has 15 residues. J gave up 8 bases and V 5 bases, and 10 bases lay outside the gene matches. CDR3 amino acids: CASSVKGQGSDEQFF. The DNA for the CDR3 is TGTGCCAGTAGTGTAAAGGGACAGGGCTCCGATGAGCAGTTCTTC.

This clonotype is medium-sized (0.01 to 0.1%) within its sample. This chain connects TRBV6-5 to TRBJ1-2; D might be TRBD1 (5 bases). The germline V gene encodes CDR1 MNHEY and CDR2 SVGAGI. Trimming removed 3 bases from V and 6 bases from J, with 11 bases in between. The length of the CDR3 is 13 residues. Written as DNA, the CDR3 is TGTGCCAGCAGTTATTCCGGGGCCCATGGCTACACCTTC. This translates into CASSYSGAHGYTF.

J is TRBJ2-3 and V is TRBV6-1; 8 positions match TRBD2. Looked up from germline, CDR1 is MNHNS and CDR2 is SASEGT. The CDR3 has 14 residues. The V and J ends lost 6 bases and 4 bases, in that order; junction bases with no gene match: 6. In nucleotides, the CDR3 is TGTGCCAGCAGATGGAGCGGGGGTGCAGATACGCAGTATTTT. It yields the protein CASRWSGGADTQYF.

This chain uses TRBV11-2 with TRBJ2-7; 8 bases map to TRBD2. The V segment lost 4 bases and the J segment 6 bases; nucleotides outside the gene matches: 17. The CDR3 extends over 17 amino acids. Germline V lookup: CDR1 SGHAT, CDR2 FQNNGV. The CDR3 sequence: CASSYAGIAGLRGEQYF. For the CDR3, the DNA is TGTGCCAGCAGCTACGCGGGGATAGCGGGACTTCGGGGCGAGCAGTACTTC. The full variable domain, with the rest looked up from reference TRBV11-2 and TRBJ2-7, is EAGVAQSPRYKIIEKRQSVAFWCNPISGHATLYWYQQILGQGPKLLIQFQNNGVVDDSQLPKDRFSAERLKGVDSTLKIQPAKLEDSAVYLCASSYAGIAGLRGEQYFGPGTRLTVT.

As for this clonotype: A read error may explain this, as a much larger clone is one base away. The rearrangement joins TRBV12-3 or TRBV12-4 to TRBJ1-1, with a tentative D call TRBD1 (5 bases). This CDR3 is built from 13 residues. CDR3: CASSFHWTNEALF. CDR3 coding DNA: TGTGCCAGCAGTTTTCATTGGACAAATGAAGCTCTCTTT.

This clonotype was observed at least ten times. The chain employs TRBV4-1 and TRBJ2-3; weak D call: TRBD2 (5 bases). This CDR3 has 14 residues. The germline V gene encodes CDR1 MGHRA and CDR2 YSYEKL. Trimming removed 4 bases from V and 2 bases from J, with 10 bases in between. Written as DNA, the CDR3 is TGCGCCAGCAGCCCTTTCGACTACACAGATACGCAGTATTTT. Residues: CASSPFDYTDTQYF.

This clonotype has at least ten counts. The rearrangement links TRBV24-1 to TRBJ2-7; 7 positions agree with TRBD2. This CDR3 is 13 amino acids long. The germline V gene has CDR1 KGHDR and CDR2 SFDVKD. V lost 0 bases and J lost 6; bases outside the gene matches: 1. The CDR3 loop is CATSDLWGGEQYF. The CDR3 DNA is TGTGCCACCAGTGATTTGTGGGGGGGCGAGCAGTACTTC.

The gene calls are TRBV12-3 or TRBV12-4 and TRBJ2-7, with TRBD1 as a possible D gene (5 bases). Trimming removed 3 bases at V and 7 bases at J, with 13 bases between. The CDR3 loop spans 13 amino acids. The CDR3 bases are TGTGCCAGCAGTTTTCATTGGACAAATGAGCAGTACTTC. It specifies CASSFHWTNEQYF.

As DNA, the CDR3 is TGCAGTGCTCGAGTAGAAACAGGTTTCGCTGAAGCTTTCTTT. This translates into CSARVETGFAEAFF. V gene TRBV20-1 combines with J gene TRBJ1-1; weak D call: TRBD1 (5 bases). Looked up from germline, CDR1 is DFQATT and CDR2 is SNEGSKA (reference sequence). The CDR3 length is 14 residues. Trimming cost V 5 bases and J 6 bases, with 19 bases left between them.

This clonotype turned up a few times. This chain joins TRBV29-1 and TRBJ2-1, with 10 bases lining up with TRBD2. V was clipped by 3 bases and J by 2 bases; unmatched bases: 10. The CDR3 covers 17 residues. CDR1 and CDR2 (germline): SQVTM, ANQGSEA. The CDR3 DNA sequence: TGCAGCGTTGACTCAAGTATAGCGGGAGGTACCTACAATGAGCAGTTCTTC. Protein product: CSVDSSIAGGTYNEQFF.

The sample holds many counts of this clonotype. The chain links TRBV7-9 to TRBJ2-7, with 10 bases that match TRBD2. The V and J ends lost 1 base and 3 bases, in that order; junction bases with no gene match: 6. The CDR3 sequence is 16 residues long. CDR1 is SEHNR and CDR2 is FQNEAQ in the germline V gene (reference sequence). The CDR3 loop is CASSLEAAGGNYEQYF. For the CDR3, the DNA is TGTGCCAGCAGCTTAGAAGCAGCGGGAGGGAACTACGAGCAGTACTTC.

The rearrangement uses TRBV2 and TRBJ2-3; 12 bases are a match to TRBD2. The CDR3 is made up of 16 amino acids. Trimming cost V 6 bases and J 2 bases; bases outside gene matches: 6. Germline CDR1 is SNHLY and CDR2 is FYNNEI. Here the CDR3 reads CASRSTSGSITDTQYF. In DNA form, the CDR3 reads TGTGCCAGCAGGTCGACTAGCGGGAGTATCACAGATACGCAGTATTTT.

On this clonotype itself: The conserved closing phenylalanine or tryptophan is absent in this CDR3, likely reflecting a read error. DNA of the CDR3: TGTGCCATCAGTGACGACTCCAAAAGCGAGCAGTACCTC. It codes for CAISDDSKSEQYL. The V and J genes are TRBV10-3 and TRBJ2-7; the D is unclear. The V and J ends lost 3 bases and 6 bases respectively, with 12 bases between them. Germline loops: CDR1 ENHRY, CDR2 SYGVKD. There are 13 residues in the CDR3.

There are many counts of this clonotype. The chain employs TRBV29-1 and TRBJ2-7; 8 positions match TRBD2. The CDR3 is made up of 11 amino acids. V was pared by 7 bases and J by 5 bases, with 4 bases of the junction left unmatched. CDR1 is SQVTM and CDR2 is ANQGSEA in the germline V gene. The CDR3 here is CSAYSGDEQYF. The DNA for the CDR3 is TGCAGCGCATATAGCGGGGACGAGCAGTACTTC.

This chain uses TRBV9 with TRBJ2-7; perhaps D is TRBD1 or TRBD2 (8 bases each). Germline CDR1 SGDLS, CDR2 YYNGEE. Trimming shortened V by 4 bases and J by 5 bases, and 22 bases separated the two germline ends. This CDR3 contains 16 residues. This CDR3 reads CASSYSGAGGRDEQYF. Here the CDR3 DNA reads TGTGCCAGCAGCTATAGCGGGGCAGGGGGCAGGGACGAGCAGTACTTC.

This clonotype was detected a few times. This chain connects TRBV2 to TRBJ2-2; 9 nucleotides match TRBD2. The germline V gene has CDR1 SNHLY and CDR2 FYNNEI. J lost 4 bases, V lost 4 bases, and 10 bases had no gene match. The length of the CDR3 is 17 residues. As DNA, the CDR3 is TGTGCCAGCAGTGGTGTTAGCGGGAGATACGGCACCGGGGAGCTGTTTTTT. Amino acid sequence: CASSGVSGRYGTGELFF.

This clonotype showed up just once. The chain uses TRBV10-3 and TRBJ1-1; no firm D call. The germline CDR1 and CDR2 sequences are ENHRY and SYGVKD. V gave up 5 bases and J gave up 2 bases, with 9 bases separating them. The CDR3 loop spans 13 amino acids. The CDR3 coding sequence is TGTGCCATCAGTCGGGTCTTAAACACTGAAGCTTTCTTT. It codes for CAISRVLNTEAFF.

In regard to this clonotype: One end of the junction varies from germline; a read error may be responsible. This chain uses TRBV6-6 with TRBJ2-5; 7 bases are shared with TRBD2. This CDR3 contains 15 residues. CDR1 is MNHNY, CDR2 SVGAGI, per germline (reference sequence). The CDR3 spells CASSLLTTSSDTRYF. The CDR3 region has the DNA TGTGCCAGCAGCCTACTCACGACTAGCAGTGATACCCGGTACTTC.

This clonotype has at least ten counts. The rearrangement joins TRBV20-1 to TRBJ2-7, with 12 bases identical to TRBD2. V dropped 5 bases and J dropped 7; count of bases not matched to a gene: 3. Germline CDR1 DFQATT, CDR2 SNEGSKA (reference sequence). CDR3 length equals 12 residues. Here the CDR3 reads CSAPTSGREQYF. DNA of the CDR3: TGCAGTGCTCCGACTAGCGGGAGAGAGCAGTACTTC.

The rearrangement joins TRBV28 to TRBJ1-1, with 7 bases matching TRBD1. After removal of 5 bases from V and 7 bases from J, the junction contained 4 bases not matched to a gene. Per germline, CDR1 MDHEN and CDR2 SYDVKM. The CDR3 totals 12 residues. The CDR3 DNA is TGTGCCAGCAGTCTCGGGGACAGTGAAGCTTTCTTT. Residues: CASSLGDSEAFF.

This clonotype was found many times. This chain joins TRBV7-9 and TRBJ2-7; D might be TRBD1 or TRBD2, each matching 6 bases. The germline gives CDR1 SEHNR, CDR2 FQNEAQ (reference sequence). Trimming pared 2 bases from V and 4 bases from J, leaving 9 bases between. This CDR3 has 13 amino acids. CDR3: CASSLKGGYEQYF. CDR3 sequence (DNA): TGTGCCAGCAGCTTAAAGGGGGGTTACGAGCAGTACTTC.

The rearrangement uses TRBV7-6 and TRBJ2-7, with D possibly being TRBD2 (6 bases). The CDR3 contains 16 residues. The germline V gene encodes CDR1 SGHVS and CDR2 FNYEAQ. V shed 5 bases and J shed 2 bases, with 19 bases lying between them. The CDR3 loop is CASSVGYRGSTYEQYF. Written as DNA, the CDR3 is TGTGCCAGCAGCGTGGGGTATCGGGGGAGTACCTACGAGCAGTACTTC.

The gene calls are TRBV20-1 and TRBJ1-2, with 9 bases lining up with TRBD1. CDR1 DFQATT and CDR2 SNEGSKA come from the germline V gene (reference sequence). The CDR3 consists of 12 residues. V gave up 5 bases and J gave up 5 bases; unmatched junction bases: 3. CDR3 protein: CSALQGAYGYTF. CDR3 in DNA: TGCAGTGCTTTACAGGGGGCGTATGGCTACACCTTC.

For this clonotype: Likely a read error: the CDR3 ends without its conserved phenylalanine or tryptophan. DNA for the CDR3: TGCGCCAGCAGTGTTGCATCCGGGACAGGGGACGACGAGCAGTACTCC. It encodes CASSVASGTGDDEQYS. V is TRBV10-2 and J is TRBJ2-7; TRBD1 aligns across 10 bases. This CDR3 has 16 amino acids. Germline CDR1 is WSHSY and CDR2 is SAAADI. Trimming at V came to 4 bases and at J to 5 bases, leaving 11 bases not matched to a gene.

This clonotype was detected once. The chain recombines TRBV2 with TRBJ2-7, with TRBD1 matching over 10 bases. The V segment lost 7 bases and the J segment 2 bases; nucleotides outside the gene matches: 2. CDR3 length: 13 amino acids. The germline CDR1 and CDR2 sequences are SNHLY and FYNNEI. The CDR3 nucleotides read TGTGCCAGCAACGGACAGGGGGCCTACGAGCAGTACTTC. It codes for CASNGQGAYEQYF.

As to this clonotype: A much larger clone differs from this one at a single base, so this may be a read error. A read error is likely, as this CDR3 ends without the conserved phenylalanine or tryptophan. The rearrangement links TRBV10-2 to TRBJ2-7, with D perhaps TRBD2 (5 bases). V was pared by 8 bases and J by 3 bases, with 14 bases between. This CDR3 has 13 amino acids. Germline V gene data show CDR1 as WSHSY and CDR2 as SAAADI. CDR3 loop: CASGGRRSYEQYL. CDR3 in DNA: TGCGCCAGCGGAGGTAGGAGGAGCTACGAGCAGTACCTC.

This sequence joins TRBV5-1 and TRBJ2-7, with D maybe TRBD2 (6 bases). V was shortened by 0 bases and J by 1 base, with 20 bases between the two germline ends. The CDR3 extends over 18 amino acids. CDR1 and CDR2 (germline): SGHRS, YFSETQ. The CDR3 protein is CASSLEVSRDSSSYEQYF. CDR3 sequence (DNA): TGCGCCAGCAGCTTGGAAGTCTCCCGGGACTCCTCATCCTACGAGCAGTACTTC.

This clonotype was observed a single time. Mismatch with germline at one junction end may stem from a read error. The chain employs TRBV19 and TRBJ1-2; the D gene is possibly TRBD1 (5 bases). This CDR3 contains 13 residues. Germline assignment: CDR1 LNHDA and CDR2 SQIVND (reference sequence). The CDR3 sequence: CASSMRAAWGYAF. The CDR3 DNA reads TGTGCCAGTAGTATGAGGGCAGCCTGGGGCTACGCCTTC.

As for this clonotype: This CDR3 fails to terminate in the conserved phenylalanine or tryptophan, so it likely reflects a read error. The chain couples TRBV2 to TRBJ2-7, with a weak D call TRBD1 (7 bases). Germline loops: CDR1 SNHLY, CDR2 FYNNEI. V dropped 10 bases and J dropped 7 bases, with 20 bases sitting between them. The CDR3 contains 13 residues. CDR3 in DNA: TGTGCCACCGCCGACAGGGAGGACTATGAGCAGTACTTA. It translates to CATADREDYEQYL.

V is TRBV11-2 and J is TRBJ1-1, with D possibly being TRBD1 (5 bases). The CDR3 is 16 residues long. Germline V lookup: CDR1 SGHAT, CDR2 FQNNGV. Trimming left V 3 bases short and J 4 bases short, with 18 bases between. This chain's CDR3 is CASSLDGRLGTTEAFF. The DNA of the CDR3 is TGTGCCAGCAGCTTGGATGGGCGGCTGGGGACCACTGAAGCTTTCTTT.

This clonotype is a singleton in its sample. The CDR3 spells CATSELPGYNEQFF. As DNA, the CDR3 is TGTGCCACCAGTGAATTGCCGGGGTACAATGAGCAGTTCTTC. This chain uses TRBV24-1 with TRBJ2-1; TRBD2 might be the D (5 bases). The V gene lost 4 bases and the J gene lost 4 bases, with 10 bases spanning the gap. In germline, CDR1 is KGHDR, CDR2 SFDVKD. The CDR3 is 14 amino acids.

The CDR3 loop reads CSASASGILWEQFF. As DNA, the CDR3 is TGCAGTGCTTCGGCAAGCGGGATACTTTGGGAGCAGTTCTTC. The rearrangement uses TRBV20-1 and TRBJ2-1; the match to TRBD2 covers 7 bases. The CDR3 is made up of 14 amino acids. Germline V lookup: CDR1 DFQATT, CDR2 SNEGSKA (reference sequence). V gave up 5 bases and J gave up 10 bases; unmatched junction bases: 14.